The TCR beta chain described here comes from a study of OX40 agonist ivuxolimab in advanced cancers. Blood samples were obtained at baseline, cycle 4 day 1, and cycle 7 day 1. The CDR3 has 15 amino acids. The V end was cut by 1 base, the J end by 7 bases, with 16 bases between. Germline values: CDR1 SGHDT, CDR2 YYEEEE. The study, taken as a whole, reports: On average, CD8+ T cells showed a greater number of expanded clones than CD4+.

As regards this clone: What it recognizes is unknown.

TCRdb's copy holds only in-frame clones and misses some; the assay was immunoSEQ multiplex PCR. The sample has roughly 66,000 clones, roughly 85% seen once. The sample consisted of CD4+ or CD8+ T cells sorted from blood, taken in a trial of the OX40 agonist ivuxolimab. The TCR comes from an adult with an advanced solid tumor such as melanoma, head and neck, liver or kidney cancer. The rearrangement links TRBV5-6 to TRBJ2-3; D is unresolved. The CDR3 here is CASSLFGPGVYTQYF. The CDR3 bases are TGTGCCAGCAGCTTGTTCGGGCCCGGTGTCTATACGCAGTATTTT.